The 21 T cell receptor beta chains presented below share a single source sample, sequenced in a study of cytomegalovirus exposure and HLA in healthy donors. Primers for the PCR totalled 60 Vbeta and 13 Jbeta. The method was immunoSEQ multiplex PCR; TCRdb's version includes in-frame clones alone and lacks a portion of them. Among under 80,000 clones listed, around 75% were seen once. Sequenced input: PBMCs. These TCRs come from a woman aged 35 to 49 in good health and CMV-seronegative.

CDR3 sequence reads: CASSRYLTYNEQFF. Here the CDR3 DNA reads TGTGCCAGCAGCCGGTACCTTACGTACAATGAGCAGTTCTTC. The chain is built from TRBV9 and TRBJ2-1, with no clear D. V shed 4 bases and J shed 4 bases, with 12 bases lying between them. Germline CDR1 reads SGDLS; CDR2 reads YYNGEE. The CDR3 sequence is 14 residues long.

The V and J genes are TRBV19 and TRBJ1-2; D is undetermined. V gave up 7 bases and J gave up 0 bases, with 15 bases separating them. This CDR3 region has 15 residues. Per germline, CDR1 LNHDA and CDR2 SQIVND (reference sequence). DNA for the CDR3: TGTGCCAGTAAGGCAGGAACCACTCCTAACTATGGCTACACCTTC. It yields the protein CASKAGTTPNYGYTF.

This chain joins TRBV5-1 and TRBJ2-7; D is undetermined. V lost 0 bases and J 2 bases, leaving 9 bases between the germline ends. The CDR3 totals 14 residues. Germline V lookup: CDR1 SGHRS, CDR2 YFSETQ. This CDR3 reads CASSLDPDPYEQYF. CDR3 nucleotides: TGCGCCAGCAGCTTGGATCCAGATCCCTACGAGCAGTACTTC.

The chain recombines TRBV7-6 with TRBJ2-7; TRBD1 aligns across 8 bases. CDR1 and CDR2 (germline): SGHVS, FNYEAQ. This CDR3 contains 14 residues. J gave up 2 bases and V 4 bases, and 4 bases lay outside the gene matches. The CDR3 sequence is CASSSMDRAYEQYF. The CDR3 bases are TGTGCCAGCAGCTCTATGGACAGGGCCTACGAGCAGTACTTC.

The gene calls are TRBV9 and TRBJ1-3, with D hard to call. The CDR3 loop spans 15 amino acids. V was shortened by 0 bases and J by 0 bases, with 7 bases between the two germline ends. CDR1 and CDR2 from the germline V gene are SGDLS and YYNGEE. CDR3 sequence (DNA): TGTGCCAGCAGCGTAGGAGGAGTCTCTGGAAACACCATATATTTT. This translates into CASSVGGVSGNTIYF.

The table lists this clone with many counts. The chain has TRBV4-1 and TRBJ2-6, with 7 bases lining up with TRBD2. Germline values: CDR1 MGHRA, CDR2 YSYEKL. V was clipped by 0 bases and J by 2 bases; unmatched bases: 1. The CDR3 spans 16 residues. CDR3: CASSQDAGAGANVLTF. The CDR3 nucleotides are TGCGCCAGCAGCCAAGATGCGGGGGCTGGGGCCAACGTCCTGACTTTC.

The rearrangement uses TRBV25-1 and TRBJ2-2; no firm D call. V was shortened by 4 bases and J by 1 base, with 4 bases between the two germline ends. The CDR3 covers 13 residues. The germline gives CDR1 MGHDK, CDR2 SYGVNS. CDR3 in amino acids: CASSAWNTGELFF. The CDR3 DNA follows: TGTGCCAGCAGTGCGTGGAACACCGGGGAGCTGTTTTTT.

This clone has a handful of counts. This chain joins TRBV6-5 and TRBJ2-4, with D possibly being TRBD2 (6 bases). V was shortened by 0 bases and J by 5 bases, with 11 bases between the two germline ends. Germline V gene data show CDR1 as MNHEY and CDR2 as SVGAGI. The CDR3 has 15 residues. In DNA, the CDR3 is TGTGCCAGCAGTTACTCTGCAGGGAGGCAAAACATTCAGTACTTC. Protein sequence: CASSYSAGRQNIQYF.

The chain is built from TRBV7-6 and TRBJ1-1, with D unresolved. The CDR3 runs to 13 residues. Trimming stripped 1 base from V and 3 bases from J, with 6 bases between. Germline CDR1 is SGHVS and CDR2 is FNYEAQ. CDR3 bases: TGTGCCAGCAGCTTAGAACTGTACACTGAAGCTTTCTTT. Amino acid sequence: CASSLELYTEAFF.

The chain is built from TRBV5-4 and TRBJ2-3; D remains ambiguous. The CDR3 length is 14 residues. Germline CDR1 and CDR2: SGHNT and YYREEE (reference sequence). V gave up 2 bases and J gave up 0 bases, with 7 bases separating them. CDR3 nucleotides: TGTGCCAGCAGCTTTGGCGGTAGCACAGATACGCAGTATTTT. This gives the protein CASSFGGSTDTQYF.

A few counts support this clone. The chain joins TRBV7-7 to TRBJ2-3; possibly TRBD2 for D (5 bases). The CDR3 loop spans 14 amino acids. The V end was cut by 0 bases, the J end by 4 bases, with 8 bases between. Germline V gives CDR1 SSHAT, CDR2 FNYEAQ (reference sequence). The CDR3 sequence is CASSLAGAPDTQYF. The CDR3 DNA sequence: TGTGCCAGCAGCTTAGCGGGAGCCCCAGATACGCAGTATTTT.

This rearrangement joins TRBV29-1 to TRBJ2-5, with 10 nucleotides matching TRBD1. Per the germline V gene, CDR1 is SQVTM and CDR2 is ANQGSEA. The junction had 5 bases not matched to a gene; V was cut back by 1 base and J by 3 bases. The CDR3 is 15 amino acids. CDR3 amino acids: CSVEGTGGTKETQYF. The CDR3 region has the DNA TGCAGCGTTGAAGGGACAGGGGGTACCAAAGAGACCCAGTACTTC.

V is TRBV28 and J is TRBJ1-1, with D possibly TRBD1 on 6 matching bases. From germline, CDR1 is MDHEN and CDR2 SYDVKM. CDR3 size: 15 residues. Trimming pared 2 bases from V and 7 bases from J, leaving 17 bases between. DNA of the CDR3: TGTGCCAGCAGTTTAATAGGGATCGGGGGGCTTGAAGCTTTCTTT. It encodes CASSLIGIGGLEAFF.

The genes are TRBV7-8 and TRBJ1-1; 9 positions match TRBD1. The germline gives CDR1 SGHVS, CDR2 FQNEAQ. CDR3 length: 14 amino acids. With V trimmed by 6 bases and J by 7 bases, 9 bases remained unmatched. The CDR3 spells CASSSTRTGDEAFF. The CDR3 region has the DNA TGTGCCAGCAGTTCCACTCGGACAGGGGATGAAGCTTTCTTT.

The V call is TRBV2, the J call TRBJ2-5, with D perhaps TRBD2 (6 bases). This CDR3 is built from 14 residues. Germline V lookup: CDR1 SNHLY, CDR2 FYNNEI. Trimming left V 4 bases short and J 7 bases short, with 16 bases between. The CDR3 sequence is CASSVTRTTRTQYF. The CDR3 region has the DNA TGTGCCAGCAGTGTCACCAGGACTACCAGGACCCAGTACTTC.

The chain links TRBV4-1 to TRBJ2-7; possibly TRBD2 for D (5 bases). From germline, CDR1 is MGHRA and CDR2 YSYEKL. V lost 5 bases to trimming and J lost 5 bases, with 13 bases between them. The CDR3 is 13 residues long. CDR3 nucleotides: TGCGCCAGCAGCAGTTTCGGGGTCGACGAGCAGTACTTC. Protein sequence: CASSSFGVDEQYF.

The V gene is TRBV15, the J gene TRBJ2-7; 7 bases agree with TRBD1. With 5 bases clipped from V and 2 bases from J, the junction kept 6 bases outside the gene matches. CDR1 is LNHNV and CDR2 is YYDKDF in the germline V gene (reference sequence). The CDR3 runs 14 residues. The CDR3 is CATSGMGQTYEQYF. The CDR3 bases are TGTGCCACCAGCGGAATGGGACAGACCTACGAGCAGTACTTC.

V usage is TRBV14 and J usage is TRBJ2-1, with unresolved D. The CDR3 runs 16 residues. The V end was cut by 0 bases, the J end by 4 bases, with 13 bases between. Germline V gene data show CDR1 as SGHDN and CDR2 as FVKESK. CDR3 protein: CASSQDYGPNYNEQFF. The CDR3, as DNA: TGTGCCAGCAGCCAAGATTACGGTCCAAATTACAATGAGCAGTTCTTC.

The chain combines TRBV6-1 with TRBJ2-5; 12 positions agree with TRBD2. The CDR3 contains 16 residues. The J segment lost 5 bases and the V segment lost 4 bases, leaving 8 bases of the junction unmatched. Per the germline V gene, CDR1 is MNHNS and CDR2 is SASEGT. CDR3 DNA sequence: TGTGCCAGCAGTGCCGCTAGCGGGGGGGCTTTGGAGACCCAGTACTTC. Its translation is CASSAASGGALETQYF.

The gene calls are TRBV6-5 and TRBJ1-5; perhaps TRBD1 as D (5 bases). This CDR3 contains 14 residues. Germline V gene sequence: CDR1 MNHEY, CDR2 SVGAGI. The germline V and J ends were trimmed by 6 bases and 6 bases, with 15 bases remaining between them. The CDR3 region is CASRPGSDGQPQHF. CDR3 DNA sequence: TGTGCCAGCAGGCCAGGGTCGGACGGTCAGCCCCAGCATTTT.

V is TRBV27 and J is TRBJ2-3; weak D call: TRBD2 (6 bases). The CDR3 spans 15 residues. Trimming cost V 1 base and J 2 bases, with 10 bases left between them. Germline CDR1 reads MNHEY; CDR2 reads SMNVEV (reference sequence). The chain's CDR3 is CASSLLGGITDTQYF. The DNA of the CDR3 is TGTGCCAGCAGTTTATTGGGCGGGATCACAGATACGCAGTATTTT.